This T cell receptor (beta chain) is drawn from a study of blood T cell repertoires in COVID-19. Study-level information: Researchers got acute and convalescent COVID-19 samples from the United States, Italy and Spain.

CDR1 and CDR2 (germline): LGHNT, FRNRAP. CDR3 length equals 12 residues. V was cut by 5 bases and J by 7 bases, with 11 bases left in between. Repertoires were generated with immunoSEQ multiplex PCR, while TCRdb's copy carries only in-frame clones and drops some. Among roughly 67,000 clones listed, around 85% were seen once. The chain links TRBV12-5 to TRBJ2-5; D is possibly TRBD1 (6 bases). What was sequenced was peripheral blood. This TCR derives from a man aged 50-60 years with active COVID-19. In nucleotides, the CDR3 is TGTGCTAGTGGTGTGCCCAGGGGGACCCAGTACTTC. Translating it yields CASGVPRGTQYF. Full variable domain (remainder filled in from reference TRBV12-5 and TRBJ2-5): DARVTQTPRHKVTEMGQEVTMRCQPILGHNTVFWYRQTMMQGLELLAYFRNRAPLDDSGMPKDRFSAEMPDATLATLKIQPSEPRDSAVYFCASGVPRGTQYFGPGTRLLVL.